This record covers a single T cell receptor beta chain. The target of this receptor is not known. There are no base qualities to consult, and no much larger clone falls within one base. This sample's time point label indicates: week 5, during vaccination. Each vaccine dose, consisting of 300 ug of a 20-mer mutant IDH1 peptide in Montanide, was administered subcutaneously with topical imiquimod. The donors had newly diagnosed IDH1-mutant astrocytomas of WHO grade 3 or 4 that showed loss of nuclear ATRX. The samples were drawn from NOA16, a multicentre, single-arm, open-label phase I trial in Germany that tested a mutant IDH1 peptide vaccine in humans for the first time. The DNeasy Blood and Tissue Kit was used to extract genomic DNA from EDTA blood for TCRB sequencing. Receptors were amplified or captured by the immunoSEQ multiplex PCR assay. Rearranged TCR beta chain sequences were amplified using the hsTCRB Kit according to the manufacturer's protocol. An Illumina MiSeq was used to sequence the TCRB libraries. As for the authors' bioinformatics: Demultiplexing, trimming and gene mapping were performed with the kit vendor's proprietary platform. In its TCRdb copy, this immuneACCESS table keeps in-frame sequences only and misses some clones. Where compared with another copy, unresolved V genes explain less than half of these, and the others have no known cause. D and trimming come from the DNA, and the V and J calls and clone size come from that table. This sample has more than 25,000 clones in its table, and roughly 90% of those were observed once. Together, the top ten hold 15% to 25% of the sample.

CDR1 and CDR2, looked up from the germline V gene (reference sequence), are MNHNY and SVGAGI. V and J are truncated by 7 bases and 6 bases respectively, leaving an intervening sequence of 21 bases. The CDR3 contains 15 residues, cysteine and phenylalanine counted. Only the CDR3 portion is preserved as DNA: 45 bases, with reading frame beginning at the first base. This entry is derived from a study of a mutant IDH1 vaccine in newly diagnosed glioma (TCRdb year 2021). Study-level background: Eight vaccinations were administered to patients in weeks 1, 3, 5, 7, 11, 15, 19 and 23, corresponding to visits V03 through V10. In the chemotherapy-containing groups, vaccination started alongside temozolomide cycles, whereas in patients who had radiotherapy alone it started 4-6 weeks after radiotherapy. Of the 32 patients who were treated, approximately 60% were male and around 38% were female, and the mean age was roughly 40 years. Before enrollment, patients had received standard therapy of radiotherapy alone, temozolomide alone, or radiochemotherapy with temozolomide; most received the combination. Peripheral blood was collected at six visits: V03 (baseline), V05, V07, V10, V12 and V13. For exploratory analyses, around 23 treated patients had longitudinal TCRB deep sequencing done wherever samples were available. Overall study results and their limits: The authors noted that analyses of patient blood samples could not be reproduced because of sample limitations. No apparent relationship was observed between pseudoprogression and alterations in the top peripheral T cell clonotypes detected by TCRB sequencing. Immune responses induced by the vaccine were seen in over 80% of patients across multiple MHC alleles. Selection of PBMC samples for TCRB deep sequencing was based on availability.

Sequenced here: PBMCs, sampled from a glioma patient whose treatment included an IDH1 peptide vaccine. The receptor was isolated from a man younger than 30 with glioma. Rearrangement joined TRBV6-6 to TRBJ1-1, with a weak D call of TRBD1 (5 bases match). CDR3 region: CASIPSAGVVAEAFF. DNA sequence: TGTGCCAGCATCCCCTCTGCGGGGGTGGTGGCTGAAGCTTTCTTT.